This TCR beta chain stems from a study of human T cells and chemical hapten exposure. About the research overall: Patch tests put 0.01% DPC on the upper back, read at 6 days.

Time point specified: patch test 2, 6 weeks after DPC sensitization. As for treatment: therapeutic diphenylcyclopropenone sensitization with weekly scalp DPC. Donors were 18 to 70-year-old alopecia patients suitable for DPC. Study-level findings and limits: Expanded TCRs made up significantly more big CDR3 similarity clusters than controls did.

The germline gives CDR1 KGHSH, CDR2 LQKENI. The CDR3 is 12 residues long. This clonotype was seen a few times. As yet, its antigen is unknown. A junction boundary mismatches the germline segment, possibly from a read error. Library construction involved attaching unique molecular identifiers to individual cDNA molecules, which allowed quantitative, reproducible TCR counting. One entry per CDR3 protein, called by TCRdb with MiXCR from the RACE reads. The sample includes about 380,000 distinct CDR3 sequences, more than 5% of them seen just once. J is TRBJ2-7 and V is TRBV18, with 9 bases fitting TRBD2. The source of this sequence is a woman between 18 and 30 years old with alopecia areata. Some clones in this sample may be carry-over from other donors' samples. The sequenced sample was whole blood, obtained in connection with sensitization to the hapten diphenylcyclopropenone (DPC). The CDR3 DNA follows: TGTGCCAGCTCCTCACCTAGCGGGGACGTTGGCTTC. Its protein is CASSSPSGDVGF.